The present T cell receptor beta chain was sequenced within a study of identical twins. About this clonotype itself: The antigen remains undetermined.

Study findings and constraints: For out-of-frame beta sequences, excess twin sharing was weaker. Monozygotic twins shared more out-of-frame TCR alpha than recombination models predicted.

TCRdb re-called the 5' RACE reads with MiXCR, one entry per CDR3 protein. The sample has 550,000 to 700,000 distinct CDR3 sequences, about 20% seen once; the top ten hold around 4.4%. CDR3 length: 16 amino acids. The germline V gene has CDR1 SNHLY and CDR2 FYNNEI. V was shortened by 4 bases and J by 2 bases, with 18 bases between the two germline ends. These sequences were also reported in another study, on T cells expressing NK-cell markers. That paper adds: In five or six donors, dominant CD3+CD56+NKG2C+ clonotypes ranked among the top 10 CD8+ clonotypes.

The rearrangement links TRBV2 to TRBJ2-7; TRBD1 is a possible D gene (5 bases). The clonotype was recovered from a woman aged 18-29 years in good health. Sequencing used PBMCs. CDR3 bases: TGTGCCAGCAGTGGGCCTAGGGGCCTGACGACCTACGAGCAGTACTTC. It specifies CASSGPRGLTTYEQYF.